The 8 T cell receptor beta chains in this list originate from one sample, sequenced in a study of beta chain features in type 1 diabetes. Reverse transcription of all isolated RNA meant that expressed TCRB transcripts were sequenced. Clones were read by immunoSEQ multiplex PCR, and TCRdb kept only the in-frame ones, dropping some. This table holds roughly 290,000 clones, 8% found once. The sample taken for sequencing was central memory CD4+ T cells from blood. These receptors were taken from a woman between 18 and 29 years old in good health.

In this sample, this clone turned up a few times. This rearrangement joins TRBV2 to TRBJ2-5; D is tentatively TRBD1 or TRBD2 (5 bases each). V was trimmed by 7 bases and J by 2 bases, leaving 14 bases between them. The length of the CDR3 is 14 residues. CDR1 and CDR2 (germline): SNHLY, FYNNEI. The CDR3: CASKSGTGQETQYF. CDR3 bases: TGTGCCAGCAAAAGCGGTACAGGACAAGAGACCCAGTACTTC.

This clone was detected ten times or more. This chain joins TRBV11-1 and TRBJ2-4, with 8 bases aligning to TRBD1. The CDR3 covers 13 residues. With V trimmed by 5 bases and J by 9 bases, 6 bases remained unmatched. Germline V gene lookup returns CDR1 SGHAT and CDR2 FQDESV (reference sequence). CDR3 sequence reads: CASSLGQGGIQYF. In DNA, the CDR3 is TGTGCCAGCAGCCTCGGACAGGGTGGCATTCAGTACTTC.

The chain recombines TRBV25-1 with TRBJ2-5; TRBD1 matches at 7 bases. The V gene's germline CDR1 is MGHDK and CDR2 SYGVNS. V dropped 4 bases and J dropped 5; count of bases not matched to a gene: 13. The CDR3 runs to 16 residues. The CDR3 DNA is TGTGCCAGCAGTGTTCAGGGACAGCTACCCCCGGAGACCCAGTACTTC. Protein product: CASSVQGQLPPETQYF.

The chain combines TRBV29-1 with TRBJ2-7; D might be TRBD1 or TRBD2, each matching 6 bases. Trimming took 4 bases from V and 2 from J, leaving 21 bases between them. This CDR3 has 16 residues. Germline V gives CDR1 SQVTM, CDR2 ANQGSEA. The CDR3 coding sequence is TGCAGCGTTGCACAGGGAGGAAATGAAATCCCCTACGAGCAGTACTTC. This codes for CSVAQGGNEIPYEQYF.

This clone was counted only a few times. This chain links TRBV18 with TRBJ1-5, with D unresolved. Germline CDR1 KGHSH, CDR2 LQKENI. Trimming pared 3 bases from V and 7 bases from J, leaving 10 bases between. CDR3 size: 13 residues. The CDR3 reads CASSPVADQPQHF. The CDR3, as DNA: TGTGCCAGCTCACCGGTGGCAGACCAGCCCCAGCATTTT.

This clone came up a few times. The chain recombines TRBV19 with TRBJ2-1, with D uncertain. The length of the CDR3 is 14 residues. The V gene lost 5 bases and the J gene lost 4 bases, with 12 bases spanning the gap. From germline, CDR1 is LNHDA and CDR2 SQIVND (reference sequence). CDR3 bases: TGTGCCAGTAGTTTAAGTTGGGGATACAATGAGCAGTTCTTC. This gives the protein CASSLSWGYNEQFF.

The chain combines TRBV6-5 with TRBJ2-7; maybe TRBD2 (6 bases). The CDR3 extends over 14 amino acids. The ends were cut back, 8 bases at V and 1 base at J, with 15 bases in the middle. Germline assignment: CDR1 MNHEY and CDR2 SVGAGI. CDR3 coding DNA: TGTGCCAGCGGGGCGGGGTATGGGTCCTACGAGCAGTACTTC. It codes for CASGAGYGSYEQYF.

This clone has more than one count but fewer than ten. The rearrangement links TRBV9 to TRBJ2-1; D is possibly TRBD2 (6 bases). The V gene lost 3 bases and the J gene lost 2 bases, with 9 bases spanning the gap. The CDR3 consists of 14 residues. The V gene's germline CDR1 is SGDLS and CDR2 YYNGEE. The CDR3 loop is CASSGGIAYNEQFF. The CDR3 DNA reads TGTGCCAGCAGCGGCGGGATCGCCTACAATGAGCAGTTCTTC.